Following are 21 T cell receptor beta chains from one sample sequenced in a study of blood T cell repertoires in COVID-19. Produced via immunoSEQ multiplex PCR; TCRdb's table is partial and in-frame only. The profile shows 190,000 or so clones, 94% of them singletons. The specimen sequenced was peripheral blood. The receptors were sampled from a young man with COVID-19, enrolled during active disease.

A single count supports this clone. The V call is TRBV6-5, the J call TRBJ2-7; 9 bases are a match to TRBD1. The CDR3 extends over 14 amino acids. J lost 6 bases, V lost 6 bases, and 9 bases had no gene match. The V gene's germline CDR1 is MNHEY and CDR2 SVGAGI. The CDR3 nucleotides are TGTGCCAGCAGAGGGGGACAGGGAAATGCCGAGCAGTACTTC. Its protein product is CASRGGQGNAEQYF.

A word on this clone: The sample contains more than one DNA sequence encoding this CDR3. This chain joins TRBV5-5 and TRBJ2-7; 8 nucleotides agree with TRBD2. CDR1 and CDR2 from the germline V gene are SGHKS and YYEKEE (reference sequence). V shed 3 bases, J shed 4 bases, and the junction held 3 bases outside the gene matches. The CDR3 sequence is 13 residues long. The CDR3 reads CASSSPGGYEQYF. The CDR3 bases are TGTGCCAGCAGCTCCCCGGGAGGGTACGAGCAGTACTTC.

The rearrangement uses TRBV6-5 and TRBJ2-7, with D possibly matching TRBD2 (5 bases). The V end lost 8 bases, the J end lost 3 bases, and 14 bases lay between the germline ends. The CDR3 covers 13 residues. Looked up from germline, CDR1 is MNHEY and CDR2 is SVGAGI. Written as DNA, the CDR3 is TGTGCCAGCCTGGGGTCGGGATTCTACGAGCAGTACTTC. It encodes CASLGSGFYEQYF.

The chain carries TRBV12-3 or TRBV12-4 and TRBJ1-1, with D tentatively TRBD1 (5 bases). CDR3 length: 13 residues. V lost 2 bases and J 5 bases, leaving 9 bases between the germline ends. CDR3 residues: CASSLSGGTEAFF. The CDR3 DNA follows: TGTGCCAGCAGTTTATCGGGGGGGACTGAAGCTTTCTTT.

V gene TRBV7-9 combines with J gene TRBJ1-3; D unresolved. Trimming shortened V by 5 bases and J by 2 bases, and 10 bases separated the two germline ends. Germline CDR1 is SEHNR and CDR2 is FQNEAQ (reference sequence). The CDR3 length is 14 residues. For the CDR3, the DNA is TGTGCCAGCAGCCTCGGGGAAGCTGGAAACACCATATATTTT. Translating it yields CASSLGEAGNTIYF.

Regarding this clone: This CDR3 is also generated by other DNA sequences in the sample. The chain couples TRBV19 to TRBJ1-3, with D unclear. There are 12 residues in the CDR3. V lost 6 bases, J lost 4 bases, and 7 bases lay in between. The germline V gene encodes CDR1 LNHDA and CDR2 SQIVND (reference sequence). The CDR3 nucleotides read TGTGCCAGTAGGTCCTCCGGAAACACCATATATTTT. Its protein product is CASRSSGNTIYF.

The J gene is TRBJ2-3, the V gene TRBV5-1; D is ambiguous. The V gene's germline CDR1 is SGHRS and CDR2 YFSETQ. V was shortened by 2 bases and J by 0 bases, with 10 bases between the two germline ends. CDR3 length equals 15 residues. The chain's CDR3 is CASSFRTESTDTQYF. DNA for the CDR3: TGCGCCAGCAGCTTTCGAACTGAAAGCACAGATACGCAGTATTTT.

This chain links TRBV5-6 with TRBJ2-2; possible D gene TRBD1, 6 bases. Per the germline V gene, CDR1 is SGHDT and CDR2 is YYEEEE. The CDR3 extends over 15 amino acids. Trimming removed 0 bases from V and 3 bases from J, with 9 bases in between. The CDR3 region has the DNA TGTGCCAGCAGCTTGGGGGACACATACACCGGGGAGCTGTTTTTT. It is translated as CASSLGDTYTGELFF.

Concerning this clone itself: The sample contains more than one DNA sequence encoding this CDR3. The gene calls are TRBV5-1 and TRBJ2-7; 8 bases map to TRBD1. Germline assignment: CDR1 SGHRS and CDR2 YFSETQ. V shed 0 bases, J shed 7 bases, and the junction held 0 bases outside the gene matches. The CDR3 is 12 residues long. This chain's CDR3 is CASSLDRGEQYF. The CDR3 coding sequence is TGCGCCAGCAGCTTGGACAGGGGGGAGCAGTACTTC.

The chain joins TRBV5-4 to TRBJ1-1; the D gene is possibly TRBD1 (6 bases). V gave up 10 bases and J gave up 2 bases, with 15 bases separating them. This CDR3 has 13 residues. CDR1 SGHNT and CDR2 YYREEE come from the germline V gene (reference sequence). The DNA of the CDR3 is TGTGCCGGAAACAGGGCTAGTAACACTGAAGCTTTCTTT. Its protein is CAGNRASNTEAFF.

This clone was picked up one time. The rearrangement links TRBV19 to TRBJ1-1; tentatively, D is TRBD1 (5 bases). V was clipped by 3 bases and J by 1 base, with 9 bases between them. The CDR3 totals 14 residues. Germline V gene sequence: CDR1 LNHDA, CDR2 SQIVND (reference sequence). The CDR3, as DNA: TGTGCCAGTAGTATGACAGTCCGGAACACTGAAGCTTTCTTT. As protein: CASSMTVRNTEAFF.

The V call is TRBV12-3 or TRBV12-4, the J call TRBJ1-1; TRBD1 aligns across 8 bases. The CDR3 consists of 13 residues. The trim removed 6 bases at V and 7 bases at J, leaving 7 bases unmatched. CDR3 sequence reads: CASSQGQAVEAFF. The CDR3 DNA is TGTGCCAGCAGCCAGGGACAGGCGGTTGAAGCTTTCTTT.

The chain is built from TRBV27 and TRBJ2-6; a possible D gene is TRBD1 (6 bases). From germline, CDR1 is MNHEY and CDR2 SMNVEV (reference sequence). The CDR3 spans 15 residues. Between the trimmed V and J ends, which lost 6 bases and 4 bases, there was a span of 13 bases. As DNA, the CDR3 is TGTGCCAGCAGAACAGGGCGTGGGGGGGCCAACGTCCTGACTTTC. Translated: CASRTGRGGANVLTF.

The gene calls are TRBV2 and TRBJ2-5, with D maybe TRBD2 (6 bases). The germline V and J ends were trimmed by 10 bases and 1 base, with 16 bases remaining between them. This CDR3 is 14 amino acids long. The germline V gene has CDR1 SNHLY and CDR2 FYNNEI. CDR3 DNA: TGTGCCACTCTCCACCGGGACTTCCAAGAGACCCAGTACTTC. It yields the protein CATLHRDFQETQYF. Using reference TRBV2 and TRBJ2-5 for the parts outside the CDR3, the full variable domain is EPEVTQTPSHQVTQMGQEVILRCVPISNHLYFYWYRQILGQKVEFLVSFYNNEISEKSEIFDDQFSVERPDGSNFTLKIRSTKLEDSAMYFCATLHRDFQETQYFGPGTRLLVL.

The V gene is TRBV5-1, the J gene TRBJ1-1, with 8 bases that match TRBD1. V shed 2 bases, J shed 4 bases, and the junction held 7 bases outside the gene matches. The CDR3 spans 15 residues. Per germline, CDR1 SGHRS and CDR2 YFSETQ. As DNA, the CDR3 is TGCGCCAGCAGCTTAATACAGGGGGGTGGCACTGAAGCTTTCTTT. This sequence encodes CASSLIQGGGTEAFF.

This clone was detected only once. The chain has TRBV6-2 or TRBV6-3 and TRBJ2-1, with D maybe TRBD1 (6 bases). This CDR3 spans 14 amino acids. Looked up from germline, CDR1 is MNHEY and CDR2 is SVGEGT. Trimming took off 7 bases at V and 4 bases at J, with 14 bases between the two ends. The CDR3 spells CASNPQGGYNEQFF. The CDR3 bases are TGTGCCAGCAACCCCCAAGGGGGATACAATGAGCAGTTCTTC.

V and J are TRBV9 and TRBJ2-1; a weak D match, TRBD1 (6 bases). V shed 3 bases and J shed 1 base, with 11 bases lying between them. The CDR3 sequence is 15 residues long. The germline CDR1 and CDR2 sequences are SGDLS and YYNGEE. The CDR3 nucleotides read TGTGCCAGCAGCGCCGAACAGGGATCCTACAATGAGCAGTTCTTC. Its protein is CASSAEQGSYNEQFF.

In its sample, this clone was seen once. V usage is TRBV25-1 and J usage is TRBJ1-1, with 7 bases fitting TRBD1. The CDR3 extends over 17 amino acids. V shed 2 bases and J 4 bases; nucleotides not matched to a gene: 13. In germline, CDR1 is MGHDK, CDR2 SYGVNS. CDR3: CASSEQPTGDFLTEAFF. The CDR3 DNA reads TGTGCCAGCAGTGAACAACCTACAGGGGATTTTCTCACTGAAGCTTTCTTT.

In nucleotides, the CDR3 is TGTGCCAGCAGCCAACCGAGGCTGAACACCGGGGAGCTGTTTTTT. Translation gives CASSQPRLNTGELFF. The chain joins TRBV3-1 (or the pseudogene TRBV3-2) to TRBJ2-2; D gene uncertain. CDR1 is LGHDT, CDR2 YNNKEL, per germline (reference sequence). The CDR3 sequence is 15 residues long. V dropped 2 bases and J dropped 1 base, with 8 bases sitting between them.

The CDR3 region is CASGGRDAWNEQFF. CDR3 in DNA: TGTGCTAGTGGGGGGAGGGACGCGTGGAATGAGCAGTTCTTC. The rearrangement uses TRBV12-5 and TRBJ2-1; 7 nucleotides agree with TRBD2. CDR3 length: 14 residues. V lost 6 bases and J lost 7; bases outside the gene matches: 9. From germline, CDR1 is LGHNT and CDR2 FRNRAP.

The genes are TRBV6-1 and TRBJ1-6, with TRBD1 as a possible D gene (5 bases). The CDR3 spans 16 residues. Trimming pared 3 bases from V and 8 bases from J, leaving 17 bases between. Germline CDR1 reads MNHNS; CDR2 reads SASEGT. CDR3 region: CASSDPLGRAYSPLHF. DNA of the CDR3: TGTGCCAGCAGTGACCCTCTTGGCAGGGCATATTCACCCCTCCACTTT.